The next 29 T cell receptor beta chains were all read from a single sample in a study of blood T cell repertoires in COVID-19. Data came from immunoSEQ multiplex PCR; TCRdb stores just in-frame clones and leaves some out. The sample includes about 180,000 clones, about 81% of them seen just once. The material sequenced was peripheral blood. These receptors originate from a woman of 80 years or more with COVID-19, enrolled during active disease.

DNA of the CDR3: TGTGCCAGCAGTCCCGGGCGAGCCATAGGGAGGATGGAGACCCAGTACTTC. Translated, it gives CASSPGRAIGRMETQYF. The rearrangement uses TRBV7-2 and TRBJ2-5; possibly TRBD2 for D (6 bases). Germline CDR1 is SGHTA and CDR2 is FQGNSA. The V and J ends lost 6 bases and 5 bases respectively, with 25 bases between them. CDR3 length: 17 amino acids. The full variable domain, completed using reference TRBV7-2 and TRBJ2-5, is GAGVSQSPSNKVTEKGKDVELRCDPISGHTALYWYRQSLGQGLEFLIYFQGNSAPDKSGLPSDRFSAERTGGSVSTLTIQRTQQEDSAVYLCASSPGRAIGRMETQYFGPGTRLLVL.

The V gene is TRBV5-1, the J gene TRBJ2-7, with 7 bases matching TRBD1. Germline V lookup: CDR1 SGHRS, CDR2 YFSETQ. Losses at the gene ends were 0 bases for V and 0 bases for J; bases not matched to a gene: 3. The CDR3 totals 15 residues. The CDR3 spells CASSLAGDSSYEQYF. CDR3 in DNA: TGCGCCAGCAGCTTGGCAGGGGACAGCTCCTACGAGCAGTACTTC.

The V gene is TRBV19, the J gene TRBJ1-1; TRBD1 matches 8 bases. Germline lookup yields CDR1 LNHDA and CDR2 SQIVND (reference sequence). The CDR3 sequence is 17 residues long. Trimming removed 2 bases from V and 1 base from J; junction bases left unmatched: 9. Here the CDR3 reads CASSIRGIGQGNTEAFF. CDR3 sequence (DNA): TGTGCCAGTAGTATAAGGGGGATCGGACAGGGGAACACTGAAGCTTTCTTT.

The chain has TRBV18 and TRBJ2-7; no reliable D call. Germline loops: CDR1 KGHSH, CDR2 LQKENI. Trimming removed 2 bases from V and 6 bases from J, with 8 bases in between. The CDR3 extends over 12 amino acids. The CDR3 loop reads CASSPANSEQYF. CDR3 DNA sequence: TGTGCCAGCTCACCAGCGAATTCCGAGCAGTACTTC.

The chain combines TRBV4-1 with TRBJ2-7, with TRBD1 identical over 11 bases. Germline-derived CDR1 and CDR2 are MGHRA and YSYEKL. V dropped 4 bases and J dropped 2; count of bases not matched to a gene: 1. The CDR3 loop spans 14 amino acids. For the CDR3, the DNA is TGCGCCAGCAGCCCGGACAGGGGGCCCTACGAGCAGTACTTC. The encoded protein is CASSPDRGPYEQYF.

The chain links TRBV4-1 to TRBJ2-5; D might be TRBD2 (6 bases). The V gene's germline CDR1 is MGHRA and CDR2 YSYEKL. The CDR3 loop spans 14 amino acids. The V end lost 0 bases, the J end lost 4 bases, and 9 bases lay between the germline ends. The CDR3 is CASSQDLRGETQYF. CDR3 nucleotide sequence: TGCGCCAGCAGCCAAGATTTGCGGGGAGAGACCCAGTACTTC.

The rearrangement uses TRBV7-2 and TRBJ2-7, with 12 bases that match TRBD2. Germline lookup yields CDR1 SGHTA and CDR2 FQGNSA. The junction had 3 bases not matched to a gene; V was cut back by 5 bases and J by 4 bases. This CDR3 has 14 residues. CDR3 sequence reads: CASSPGLAGYEQYF. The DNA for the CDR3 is TGTGCCAGCAGCCCGGGACTAGCGGGTTACGAGCAGTACTTC.

Written as DNA, the CDR3 is TGTGCCAGCAGTTCAGACGAGGGACAGGGGTACACCGGGGAGCTGTTTTTT. Protein sequence: CASSSDEGQGYTGELFF. The V gene is TRBV27, the J gene TRBJ2-2; 10 bases match TRBD1. Germline V gene sequence: CDR1 MNHEY, CDR2 SMNVEV (reference sequence). The J segment lost 3 bases and the V segment lost 4 bases, leaving 8 bases of the junction unmatched. This CDR3 is built from 17 residues.

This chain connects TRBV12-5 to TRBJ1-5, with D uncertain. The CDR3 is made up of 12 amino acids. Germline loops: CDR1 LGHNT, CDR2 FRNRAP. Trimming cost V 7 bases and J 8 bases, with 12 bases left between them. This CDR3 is CASAVYPEPQHF. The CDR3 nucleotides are TGTGCTAGTGCGGTCTACCCCGAGCCCCAGCATTTT.

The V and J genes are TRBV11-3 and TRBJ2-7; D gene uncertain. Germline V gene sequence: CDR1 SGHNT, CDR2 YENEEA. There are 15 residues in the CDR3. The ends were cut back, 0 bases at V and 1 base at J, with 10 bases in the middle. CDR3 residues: CASSLDYAFSYEQYF. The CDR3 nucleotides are TGTGCCAGCAGCTTAGATTACGCGTTTTCCTACGAGCAGTACTTC. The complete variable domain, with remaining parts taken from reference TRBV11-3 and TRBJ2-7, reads EAGVVQSPRYKIIEKKQPVAFWCNPISGHNTLYWYLQNLGQGPELLIRYENEEAVDDSQLPKDRFSAERLKGVDSTLKIQPAELGDSAVYLCASSLDYAFSYEQYFGPGTRLTVT.

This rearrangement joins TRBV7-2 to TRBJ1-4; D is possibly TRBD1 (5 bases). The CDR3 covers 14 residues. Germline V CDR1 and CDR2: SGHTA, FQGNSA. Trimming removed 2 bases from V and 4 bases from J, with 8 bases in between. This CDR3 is CASSLTGINEKLFF. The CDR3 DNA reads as TGTGCCAGCAGCTTAACAGGAATTAATGAAAAACTGTTTTTT.

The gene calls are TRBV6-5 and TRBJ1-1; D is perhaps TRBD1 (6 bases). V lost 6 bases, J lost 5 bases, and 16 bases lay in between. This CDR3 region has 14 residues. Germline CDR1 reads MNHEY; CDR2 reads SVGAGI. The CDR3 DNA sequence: TGTGCCAGCAGCCACAGGGAAAGGGAAACTGAAGCTTTCTTT. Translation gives CASSHRERETEAFF.

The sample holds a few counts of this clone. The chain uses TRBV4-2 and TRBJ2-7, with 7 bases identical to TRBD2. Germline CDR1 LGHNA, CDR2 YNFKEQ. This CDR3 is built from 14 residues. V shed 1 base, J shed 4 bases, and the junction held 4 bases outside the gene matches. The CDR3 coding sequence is TGTGCCAGCAGCCAAGCCGGGGAGGGATACGAGCAGTACTTC. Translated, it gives CASSQAGEGYEQYF.

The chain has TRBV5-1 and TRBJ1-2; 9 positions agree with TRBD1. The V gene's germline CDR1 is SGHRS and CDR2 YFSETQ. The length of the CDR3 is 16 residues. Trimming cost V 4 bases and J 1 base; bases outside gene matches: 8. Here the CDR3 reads CASSLIGQGHNYGYTF. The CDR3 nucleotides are TGCGCCAGCAGCCTGATCGGACAGGGGCATAACTATGGCTACACCTTC.

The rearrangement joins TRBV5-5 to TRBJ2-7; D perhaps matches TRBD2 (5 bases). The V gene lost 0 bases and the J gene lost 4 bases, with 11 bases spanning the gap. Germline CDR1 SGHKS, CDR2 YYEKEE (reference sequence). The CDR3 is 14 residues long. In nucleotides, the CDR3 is TGTGCCAGCAGCTTGGAAGTTAGCGCGTACGAGCAGTACTTC. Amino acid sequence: CASSLEVSAYEQYF.

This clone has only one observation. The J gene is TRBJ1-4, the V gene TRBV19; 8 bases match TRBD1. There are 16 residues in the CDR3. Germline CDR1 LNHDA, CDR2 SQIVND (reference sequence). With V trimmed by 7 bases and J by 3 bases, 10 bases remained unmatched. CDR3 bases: TGTGCCAGTACCCCCGACAGGGGCCGAGCTAATGAAAAACTGTTTTTT. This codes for CASTPDRGRANEKLFF.

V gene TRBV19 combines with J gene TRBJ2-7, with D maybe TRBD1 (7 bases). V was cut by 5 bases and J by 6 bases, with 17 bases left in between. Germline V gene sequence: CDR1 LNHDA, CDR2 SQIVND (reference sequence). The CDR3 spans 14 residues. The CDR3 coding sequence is TGTGCCAGTAGTCCAGGACAGGTCGGGGGCGAGCAGTACTTC. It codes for CASSPGQVGGEQYF.

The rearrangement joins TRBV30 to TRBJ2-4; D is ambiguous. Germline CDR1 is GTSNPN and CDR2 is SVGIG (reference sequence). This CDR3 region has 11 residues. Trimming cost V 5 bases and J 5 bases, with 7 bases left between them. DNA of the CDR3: TGTGCCTGGGCCTCCCAAAACATTCAGTACTTC. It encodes CAWASQNIQYF.

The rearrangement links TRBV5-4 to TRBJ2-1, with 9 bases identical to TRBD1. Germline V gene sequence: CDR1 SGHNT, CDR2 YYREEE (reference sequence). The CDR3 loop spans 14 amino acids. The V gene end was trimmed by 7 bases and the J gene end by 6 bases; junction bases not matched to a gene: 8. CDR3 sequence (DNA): TGTGCCAGCCCCCCCCCGGGACAGGGCAATGAGCAGTTCTTC. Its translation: CASPPPGQGNEQFF. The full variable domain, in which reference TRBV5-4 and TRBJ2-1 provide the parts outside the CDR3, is ETGVTQSPTHLIKTRGQQVTLRCSSQSGHNTVSWYQQALGQGPQFIFQYYREEENGRGNFPPRFSGLQFPNYSSELNVNALELDDSALYLCASPPPGQGNEQFFGPGTRLTVL.

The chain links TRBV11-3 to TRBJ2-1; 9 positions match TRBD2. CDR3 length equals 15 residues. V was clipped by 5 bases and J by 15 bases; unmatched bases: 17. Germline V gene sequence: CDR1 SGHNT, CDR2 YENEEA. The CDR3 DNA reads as TGTGCCAGCAGCCCTACCTCCTTAGCGGGGGCCGTGGGGTTCTTC. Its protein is CASSPTSLAGAVGFF.

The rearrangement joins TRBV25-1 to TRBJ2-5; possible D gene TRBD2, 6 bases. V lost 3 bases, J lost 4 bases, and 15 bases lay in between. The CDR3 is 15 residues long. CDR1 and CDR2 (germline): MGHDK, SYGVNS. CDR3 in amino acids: CASSDLHVGGETQYF. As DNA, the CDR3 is TGTGCCAGCAGTGACCTACATGTGGGGGGAGAGACCCAGTACTTC.

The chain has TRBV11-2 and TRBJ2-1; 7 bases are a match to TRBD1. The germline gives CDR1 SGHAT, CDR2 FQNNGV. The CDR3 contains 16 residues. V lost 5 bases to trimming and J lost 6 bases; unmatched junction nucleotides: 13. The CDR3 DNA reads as TGTGCCAGCAGCCCTTTTCGGGACAGCCCCTTCAATGAGCAGTTCTTC. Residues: CASSPFRDSPFNEQFF.

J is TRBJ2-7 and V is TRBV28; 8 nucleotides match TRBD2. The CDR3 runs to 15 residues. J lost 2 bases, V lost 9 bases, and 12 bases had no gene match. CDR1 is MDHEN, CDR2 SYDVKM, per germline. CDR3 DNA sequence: TGTGCCAGTGGCGGGGGGTCATTACATACCTACGAGCAGTACTTC. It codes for CASGGGSLHTYEQYF.

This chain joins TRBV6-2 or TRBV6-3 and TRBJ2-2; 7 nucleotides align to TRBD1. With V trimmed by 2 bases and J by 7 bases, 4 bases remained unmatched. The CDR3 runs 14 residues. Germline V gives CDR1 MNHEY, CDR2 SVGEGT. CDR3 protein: CASSYLDRNGELFF. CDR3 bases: TGTGCCAGCAGTTACCTGGACAGGAACGGGGAGCTGTTTTTT.

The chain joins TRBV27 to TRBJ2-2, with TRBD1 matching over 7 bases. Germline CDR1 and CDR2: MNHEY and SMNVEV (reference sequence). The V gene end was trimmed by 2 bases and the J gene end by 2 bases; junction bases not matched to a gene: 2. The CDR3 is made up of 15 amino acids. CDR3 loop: CASSLRGPNTGELFF. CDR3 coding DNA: TGTGCCAGCAGTTTAAGGGGGCCAAACACCGGGGAGCTGTTTTTT.

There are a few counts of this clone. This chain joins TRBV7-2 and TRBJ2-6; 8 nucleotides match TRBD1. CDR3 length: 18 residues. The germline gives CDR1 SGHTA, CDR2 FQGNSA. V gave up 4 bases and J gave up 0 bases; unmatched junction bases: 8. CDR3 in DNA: TGTGCCAGCAGCTCCTCGGGACAGGCCGGCTCTGGGGCCAACGTCCTGACTTTC. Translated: CASSSSGQAGSGANVLTF.

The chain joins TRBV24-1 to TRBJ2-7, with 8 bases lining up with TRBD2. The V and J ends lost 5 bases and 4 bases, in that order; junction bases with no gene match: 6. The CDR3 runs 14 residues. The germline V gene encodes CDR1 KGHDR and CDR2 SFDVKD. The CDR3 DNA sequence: TGTGCCACCAGTGTCGGGAGGGCCACATACGAGCAGTACTTC. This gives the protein CATSVGRATYEQYF.

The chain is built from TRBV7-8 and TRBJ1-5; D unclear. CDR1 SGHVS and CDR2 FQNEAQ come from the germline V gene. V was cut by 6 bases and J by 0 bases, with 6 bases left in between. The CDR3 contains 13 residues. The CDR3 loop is CASSQYSNQPQHF. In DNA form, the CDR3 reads TGTGCCAGCAGTCAGTATAGCAATCAGCCCCAGCATTTT.

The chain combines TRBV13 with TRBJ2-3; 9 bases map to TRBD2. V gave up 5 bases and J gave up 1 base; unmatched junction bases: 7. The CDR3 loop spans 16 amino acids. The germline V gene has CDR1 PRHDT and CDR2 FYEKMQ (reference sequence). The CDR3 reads CASSPTSGAGTDTQYF. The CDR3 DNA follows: TGTGCCAGCAGCCCGACTAGCGGAGCCGGCACAGATACGCAGTATTTT.